This note documents a single T cell receptor (beta chain) sequence. This clonotype came up a few times. The specificity of this receptor is unknown. No much larger clone exists at a distance of one base, and base qualities are not known. This entry is derived from a study of naive and memory T cell subsets (dated by TCRdb to about 2017). At the level of the whole study: An open-source, UMI-based TCR alpha and beta sequencing pipeline was applied to sorted naive and memory peripheral blood T cell subsets. Complete agreement was observed between the functional CMV T cell responses and the IgG serology results. RNA was DNase-treated and reverse transcribed with TCR constant-region primers, mostly using SuperScript III. Paper-wide results and their limitations: After error correction, only a single occurrence was seen for over 95% of naive TCR sequences, so much steeper abundance distributions were produced than in memory subsets. The abundance of TCRs followed a power law with an exponent that differed between naive and memory subsets yet stayed consistent across the three individuals. No ground truth was available to validate the repertoire findings for the naive and memory subsets. In both CD4 and CD8 cells, the Gini index increased while Shannon and inverse Simpson diversity decreased from naive through CM, EM and EMRA. RNA-based TCR counts may be affected by expression changes linked to T cell activation and differentiation. A clonotype was defined as a single alpha or beta chain sequence rather than as a paired alpha/beta receptor.

The library was prepared using UMI-ligation and nested PCR. An equimolar mix of two oligonucleotides covering both TRBC1 and TRBC2 was used as the beta constant-region primer. The ligated cDNA went through four rounds of PCR with nested alpha and beta constant-region primers together with the SP2 primer. T4 RNA ligase 1 ligated a single-stranded oligonucleotide carrying the SP2 primer and a 12-nucleotide UMI to the cDNA 3' end. Incubation of the ligation reaction was carried out at 16 degrees C for about 19-25 hours. PCR2 was usually performed as a SYBR Green qPCR and halted at a preset threshold so that over-amplification would not occur. Apart from the first purification, every purification step used Agencourt AMPure XP magnetic beads. Libraries were quantified by Qubit and checked on a TapeStation, where a main peak was expected near 650 bp. Sequencing of the pooled libraries was done on an Illumina MiSeq using v2 2x251 paired-end kits, which typically yielded roughly 0.95-2.1 million reads per sample. Each sample's library went into the pool at roughly 4 nM, and about 4.5-8% PhiX was added to help with cluster recognition. Turning to the authors' computational methods: FASTQ reads processed by Demultiplexor were assigned V and J genes by Decombinator through tag matching that tolerated a single base-pair mismatch. UMIs were used by Collapsinator to correct both sequencing errors and frequency errors arising from PCR heterogeneity. TCRs were translated and CDR3s were extracted from the conserved cysteine to the FGXG phenylalanine by CDR3Translator, with non-productive sequences being flagged. Gini, Shannon entropy and inverse Simpson indices were computed after subsampling the repertoires to the same number of UMI-defined TCRs. Clonotype abundance distributions were fitted to a power law by maximum likelihood within the linear range. On one naive CD8 sample, the pipeline and MIGEC gave similar UMI counts, unique TCR numbers and clonal distributions. Repertoires were searched for approximately 7,000 CMV-associated CDR3 sequences compiled from VDJdb and a published dataset. TCRdb redid the processing of the public reads, applying fastp at Q25 and MiXCR, and retained in-frame beta chains. Duplicate CDR3 protein sequences are folded into a single record with the most common DNA and genes. The V and J calls follow TCRdb's processing rather than the paper's. In this sample the table shows around 29,000 distinct CDR3 sequences, about 18% of which occur a single time. Of the sample, under 4% is held by the ten largest clones.

Separate amplification of TCR alpha and beta chain libraries was performed from the second PCR step onward. To determine each donor's CMV status, fresh PBMCs were stimulated overnight with CMV viral lysate, and IFNgamma production from CD4+ T cells was then assessed. CD4 T cells were positively selected with Miltenyi beads, followed by positive selection of CD8 T cells from the CD4-negative fraction. After staining for CD3, CD4, CD8, CD45RA, CD27 and a live/dead dye, cells were sorted on a BD Aria II into four subsets based on CD45RA and CD27. The sorting gate for effector memory cells was CD45RA-CD27-, and the sorting gate for EMRA cells was CD45RA+CD27-. Blood was obtained from a few healthy volunteers, and the blood from each volunteer was fractionated into CD4 and CD8 T cells and subsequently into four differentiation subsets. Around 130 ml of peripheral blood was collected from each donor, and PBMC were isolated by Ficoll-Paque PLUS density-gradient centrifugation. Sorted cells were lysed in RLT buffer, after which RNA was extracted using a Qiagen RNeasy kit and stored at -80 degrees C.

The germline V gene (reference sequence) specifies LNHDA as CDR1 and SQIVND as CDR2. From the cysteine up to the phenylalanine, the CDR3 has a length of 15 residues. Only the CDR3 region is kept as DNA, spanning 45 bases read in frame from base 1. V is shortened by 1 base, J by 3 bases, and the region joining them spans 10 bases. The sequence links TRBV19 to TRBJ1-5; too little of a D gene remains to name it. The specimen was effector memory CD4+ T cells from blood. The cell subset or site label, as the study defines it: effector memory, CD45RA- CD27-. The receptor was derived from a human donor in good health. The DNA reads as follows: TGTGCCAGTAGTATAGCCCAGGTTTTCAATCAGCCCCAGCATTTT. It translates as CASSIAQVFNQPQHF. The entire variable domain, with the stretches around the CDR3 drawn from the reference TRBV19 and TRBJ1-5 proteins, is DGGITQSPKYLFRKEGQNVTLSCEQNLNHDAMYWYRQDPGQGLRLIYYSQIVNDFQKGDIAEGYSVSREKKESFPLTVTSAQKNPTAFYLCASSIAQVFNQPQHFGDGTRLSIL.